This T cell receptor beta chain was sequenced for a study of blood T cell repertoires in COVID-19. Looked up from germline, CDR1 is MNHEY and CDR2 is SVGAGI. Trimming removed 3 bases at V and 4 bases at J, with 9 bases between. The CDR3 runs to 13 residues. TCRdb keeps only in-frame clones here, not all; method: immunoSEQ multiplex PCR. The sample lists around 86,000 clones; 75% to 90% were seen once. This clone was detected only a few times. The chain recombines TRBV6-5 with TRBJ1-2, with D possibly TRBD1 on 5 matching bases. The sequence came from a man older than 75 with acute or convalescent COVID-19. Source material: peripheral blood. The CDR3 sequence: CASSYQGFYGYTF. In nucleotides, the CDR3 is TGTGCCAGCAGTTATCAGGGTTTCTATGGCTACACCTTC.